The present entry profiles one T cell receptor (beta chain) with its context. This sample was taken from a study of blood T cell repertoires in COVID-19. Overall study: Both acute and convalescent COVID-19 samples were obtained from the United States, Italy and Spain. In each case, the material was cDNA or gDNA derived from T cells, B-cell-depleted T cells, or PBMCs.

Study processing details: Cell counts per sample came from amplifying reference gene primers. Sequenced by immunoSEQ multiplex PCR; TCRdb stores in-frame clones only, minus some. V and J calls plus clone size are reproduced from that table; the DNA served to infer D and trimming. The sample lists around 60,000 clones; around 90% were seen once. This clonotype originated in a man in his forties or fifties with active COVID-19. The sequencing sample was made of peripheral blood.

As DNA, the CDR3 is TGCGCCAGCAGCGACCCAGGGCAAACCTACGAGCAGTACTTC. Protein product: CASSDPGQTYEQYF. The rearrangement joins TRBV5-1 to TRBJ2-7, with D possibly TRBD1 on 5 matching bases. This CDR3 has 14 residues. Germline assignment: CDR1 SGHRS and CDR2 YFSETQ. Trimming cost V 4 bases and J 2 bases, with 13 bases left between them.